The next 24 T cell receptor beta chains were all read from a single sample in a study of CD8 T cells in Susac syndrome (dated by TCRdb to between 2018 and 2021). Library creation used the immunoSEQ multiplex PCR assay. RNA was extracted with the RNeasy kit and roughly 0.5 to 1 ug was reverse transcribed using random hexamers. TCRdb took the public reads, trimmed them with fastp at Q25, ran MiXCR for clone calling and kept in-frame beta chains. Every CDR3 protein is listed once, alongside the most common genes and DNA of its rows. This sample lists roughly 190,000 distinct CDR3 sequences; less than 95% were detected once. The biggest ten clones account for 0.1% of the sample. Sequencing used CD4+ T cells from PBMCs. Receptors were obtained from a human donor in good health.

The chain links TRBV7-9 to TRBJ1-1; tentatively, D is TRBD1 (5 bases). CDR3 length equals 11 residues. Germline CDR1 SEHNR, CDR2 FQNEAQ (reference sequence). Trimming removed 6 bases at V and 7 bases at J, with 9 bases between. CDR3 in amino acids: CASSYDSEAFF. The DNA for the CDR3 is TGTGCCAGCAGTTATGACAGTGAAGCTTTCTTT.

The CDR3 DNA follows: TGCAGTGCCCGGACAGGGGGCTACGAGACCCAGTACTTC. Its protein product is CSARTGGYETQYF. The V gene is TRBV20-1, the J gene TRBJ2-5; 11 bases map to TRBD1. The trim removed 6 bases at V and 5 bases at J, leaving 5 bases unmatched. CDR3 size: 13 residues. Germline V gene data show CDR1 as DFQATT and CDR2 as SNEGSKA (reference sequence).

The rearrangement uses TRBV4-3 and TRBJ2-7; 12 bases line up with TRBD2. CDR1 is LGHNA and CDR2 is YSLEER in the germline V gene. CDR3 length: 18 amino acids. After removal of 0 bases from V and 2 bases from J, the junction contained 8 bases not matched to a gene. CDR3 protein: CASSQERRTSGIPYEQYF. CDR3 bases: TGCGCCAGCAGCCAAGAACGCAGGACTAGCGGGATTCCCTACGAGCAGTACTTC.

This clonotype was detected only once. The chain joins TRBV30 to TRBJ2-3; D is possibly TRBD2 (6 bases). The CDR3 is made up of 16 amino acids. Germline V gene data show CDR1 as GTSNPN and CDR2 as SVGIG (reference sequence). V was shortened by 2 bases and J by 3 bases, with 18 bases between the two germline ends. CDR3 region: CAWSLWRARGTDTQYF. CDR3 nucleotides: TGTGCCTGGAGTCTCTGGAGGGCCCGGGGGACAGATACGCAGTATTTT. The full variable domain, its missing parts supplied by reference TRBV30 and TRBJ2-3, is SQTIHQWPATLVQPVGSPLSLECTVEGTSNPNLYWYRQAAGRGLQLLFYSVGIGQISSEVPQNLSASRPQDRQFILSSKKLLLSDSGFYLCAWSLWRARGTDTQYFGPGTRLTVL.

V usage is TRBV28 and J usage is TRBJ2-7; 10 bases fit TRBD1. The germline V gene has CDR1 MDHEN and CDR2 SYDVKM. The CDR3 is made up of 13 amino acids. V was clipped by 8 bases and J by 3 bases; unmatched bases: 4. The CDR3 loop reads CASGRTGGYEQYF. CDR3 nucleotide sequence: TGTGCCAGCGGACGGACAGGGGGCTACGAGCAGTACTTC.

J is TRBJ2-7 and V is TRBV3-1; 7 bases match TRBD1. Trimming cost V 1 base and J 3 bases; bases outside gene matches: 3. The CDR3 is 14 amino acids. Germline loops: CDR1 LGHDT, CDR2 YNNKEL (reference sequence). This CDR3 is CASSQGTGVYEQYF. The CDR3 bases are TGTGCCAGCAGCCAAGGGACAGGTGTCTACGAGCAGTACTTC.

This clonotype was counted once. The V and J genes are TRBV7-9 and TRBJ2-6; D possibly uses TRBD1 or TRBD2 (5 bases each). This CDR3 has 17 amino acids. V lost 8 bases and J lost 0, with 17 bases in between. CDR1 is SEHNR and CDR2 is FQNEAQ in the germline V gene (reference sequence). DNA for the CDR3: TGTGCCAGCGGGGGTGGGGCCAAAAGCTCTGGGGCCAACGTCCTGACTTTC. Translation: CASGGGAKSSGANVLTF.

The CDR3 nucleotides are TGTGCCTGGGGACCTTCCAAGGCTGAAGCTTTCTTT. Translating gives CAWGPSKAEAFF. The chain couples TRBV30 to TRBJ1-1; no definite D call. The V end was cut by 5 bases, the J end by 6 bases, with 13 bases between. The V gene's germline CDR1 is GTSNPN and CDR2 SVGIG (reference sequence). This CDR3 is built from 12 residues.

CDR3 nucleotides: TGCAGCGCTCGGGGACTAGAGGTGTGGGAGCAGTACTTC. This gives the protein CSARGLEVWEQYF. J is TRBJ2-7 and V is TRBV20-1; 8 bases map to TRBD2. CDR1 is DFQATT and CDR2 is SNEGSKA in the germline V gene (reference sequence). This CDR3 contains 13 residues.

The rearrangement links TRBV27 to TRBJ2-1; 9 positions agree with TRBD2. The CDR3 is 15 residues long. The V segment lost 4 bases and the J segment 8 bases; nucleotides outside the gene matches: 9. The germline V gene has CDR1 MNHEY and CDR2 SMNVEV (reference sequence). CDR3 sequence: CASSWASGIGDEQFF. CDR3 nucleotides: TGTGCCAGCAGTTGGGCTAGCGGGATTGGGGATGAGCAGTTCTTC.

V gene TRBV30 combines with J gene TRBJ2-4; D unresolved. V was shortened by 0 bases and J by 3 bases, with 12 bases between the two germline ends. Germline V gene lookup returns CDR1 GTSNPN and CDR2 SVGIG (reference sequence). The CDR3 contains 15 residues. This CDR3 is CAWSVWDSVKNIQYF. The CDR3 nucleotides are TGTGCCTGGAGTGTCTGGGATTCGGTCAAAAACATTCAGTACTTC.

This sequence joins TRBV12-3 or TRBV12-4 and TRBJ2-1; 8 nucleotides match TRBD2. Trimming removed 7 bases from V and 6 bases from J; junction bases left unmatched: 11. The CDR3 sequence is 15 residues long. The CDR3: CASTLAGPESNEQFF. CDR3 nucleotide sequence: TGTGCCAGCACCTTAGCGGGGCCTGAGAGCAATGAGCAGTTCTTC.

The genes are TRBV12-3 or TRBV12-4 and TRBJ1-5; TRBD1 is a possible D gene (5 bases). Trimming pared 4 bases from V and 4 bases from J, leaving 14 bases between. This CDR3 is built from 15 residues. The DNA for the CDR3 is TGTGCCAGCAGTTCGGGACGGGGATTAAATCAGCCCCAGCATTTT. Protein sequence: CASSSGRGLNQPQHF.

The rearrangement uses TRBV12-3 or TRBV12-4 and TRBJ1-2, with D perhaps matching TRBD1 (5 bases). The CDR3 extends over 13 amino acids. V was pared by 5 bases and J by 6 bases, with 13 bases between. The CDR3 DNA is TGTGCCAGCAGTCCAGGGACCTCTGATGGCTACACCTTC. This encodes CASSPGTSDGYTF.

V and J are TRBV7-9 and TRBJ2-4; D is perhaps TRBD1 or TRBD2 (5 bases each). The CDR3 extends over 15 amino acids. V lost 4 bases and J 6 bases, leaving 16 bases between the germline ends. Germline-derived CDR1 and CDR2 are SEHNR and FQNEAQ (reference sequence). Here the CDR3 DNA reads TGTGCCAGCAGCTCCTTAAGCGAGGGGATAAACATTCAGTACTTC. It yields the protein CASSSLSEGINIQYF.

This sequence joins TRBV20-1 and TRBJ1-1, with 7 bases lining up with TRBD1. V gave up 3 bases and J gave up 1 base; unmatched junction bases: 5. This CDR3 comprises 14 residues. CDR1 and CDR2 (germline): DFQATT, SNEGSKA (reference sequence). The CDR3 spells CSARGQHQNTEAFF. The CDR3 nucleotides read TGCAGTGCTAGGGGACAGCACCAGAACACTGAAGCTTTCTTT.

The chain employs TRBV20-1 and TRBJ2-6, with 8 nucleotides matching TRBD2. CDR1 and CDR2 from the germline V gene are DFQATT and SNEGSKA (reference sequence). This CDR3 contains 18 residues. Trimming cost V 3 bases and J 2 bases; bases outside gene matches: 12. This CDR3 is CSASPPGPGRAGANVLTF. DNA for the CDR3: TGCAGTGCTAGTCCTCCGGGCCCCGGGAGGGCTGGGGCCAACGTCCTGACTTTC.

The genes are TRBV4-1 and TRBJ2-7; D is unresolved. The V gene lost 2 bases and the J gene lost 3 bases, with 8 bases spanning the gap. Germline V gives CDR1 MGHRA, CDR2 YSYEKL. The CDR3 contains 13 residues. The CDR3 reads CASSQTTFYEQYF. As DNA, the CDR3 is TGCGCCAGCAGCCAAACTACTTTCTACGAGCAGTACTTC.

V gene TRBV30 combines with J gene TRBJ1-2; D unresolved. CDR3 size: 14 residues. V lost 0 bases and J 0 bases, leaving 8 bases between the germline ends. Germline values: CDR1 GTSNPN, CDR2 SVGIG (reference sequence). The CDR3 protein is CAWSVSPSNYGYTF. The CDR3, as DNA: TGTGCCTGGAGTGTATCCCCTTCTAACTATGGCTACACCTTC.

V usage is TRBV6-2 or TRBV6-3 and J usage is TRBJ1-1, with D hard to call. The CDR3 is 12 amino acids. Between the trimmed V and J ends, which lost 4 bases and 5 bases, there was a span of 8 bases. Germline V gene lookup returns CDR1 MNHEY and CDR2 SVGEGT. DNA of the CDR3: TGTGCCAGCAGTTGGCGGTGGACTGAAGCTTTCTTT. The encoded protein is CASSWRWTEAFF.

The chain has TRBV9 and TRBJ2-7; D is unclear. V lost 0 bases and J 3 bases, leaving 16 bases between the germline ends. Germline V lookup: CDR1 SGDLS, CDR2 YYNGEE. The CDR3 has 16 residues. CDR3 coding DNA: TGTGCCAGCAGCGTAGGCATGGACCATAGGGACTACGAGCAGTACTTC. It codes for CASSVGMDHRDYEQYF.

This chain connects TRBV18 to TRBJ1-5; D perhaps matches TRBD1 (6 bases). CDR1 and CDR2 from the germline V gene are KGHSH and LQKENI. V gave up 2 bases and J gave up 6 bases, with 11 bases separating them. The CDR3 runs 14 residues. CDR3 residues: CASSPGGFSQPQHF. In DNA form, the CDR3 reads TGTGCCAGCTCACCAGGGGGCTTCTCTCAGCCCCAGCATTTT. Together with reference TRBV18 and TRBJ1-5, the CDR3 gives the full variable domain: NAGVMQNPRHLVRRRGQEARLRCSPMKGHSHVYWYRQLPEEGLKFMVYLQKENIIDESGMPKERFSAEFPKEGPSILRIQQVVRGDSAAYFCASSPGGFSQPQHFGDGTRLSIL.

This clonotype was counted once. This sequence joins TRBV9 and TRBJ1-2; unclear D gene. CDR1 and CDR2 (germline): SGDLS, YYNGEE. V dropped 4 bases and J dropped 8 bases, with 15 bases sitting between them. The CDR3 loop spans 13 amino acids. CDR3 residues: CASSPPGRPGYTF. DNA of the CDR3: TGTGCCAGCAGCCCCCCGGGGAGGCCCGGCTACACCTTC.

The chain combines TRBV7-9 with TRBJ2-1; D might be TRBD2 (7 bases). Between the trimmed V and J ends, which lost 4 bases and 6 bases, there was a span of 16 bases. Germline V gives CDR1 SEHNR, CDR2 FQNEAQ (reference sequence). The CDR3 consists of 15 residues. The CDR3 sequence is CASSSRGGLSNEQFF. As DNA, the CDR3 is TGTGCCAGCAGCTCTAGGGGGGGACTTTCCAATGAGCAGTTCTTC.